The clone carrying this T cell receptor beta chain was observed a single time. The sample comes from a study of blood T cell repertoires in COVID-19. TCRdb's copy holds only in-frame clones and misses some; the assay was immunoSEQ multiplex PCR. The table records 60,000 to 85,000 clones, roughly 70% of them present only once. Germline trimming cut 4 bases from V and 6 bases from J; bases unmatched to any gene: 12. CDR1 and CDR2 from the germline V gene are SGHTS and YDEGEE. CDR3 length equals 15 residues. The chain links TRBV5-8 to TRBJ1-1, with TRBD1 identical over 7 bases. The source is a human donor with acute or convalescent COVID-19. The donor label of this sample is uncertain. Source material: peripheral blood. The CDR3 region has the DNA TGTGCCAGCAGCGTACTGACAGGGCCCGGGGCTGAAGCTTTCTTT. It translates to CASSVLTGPGAEAFF.